The clone carrying this T cell receptor beta chain appeared many times. These data come from a study of low-dose radiotherapy and immunotherapy resistance in tumors. On the study more broadly: With 1 Gy per fraction every two weeks, Cohort 2 accumulated 13 Gy across 26 weeks. Every six weeks patients received intravenous ipilimumab 1 mg/kg, and every two weeks they received intravenous nivolumab 240 mg. The authors gave intravenous cyclophosphamide 200 mg/m2 every two weeks, one day before radiation and immunotherapy.

CDR1 MNHEY and CDR2 SVGEGT come from the germline V gene. V lost 4 bases and J 3 bases, leaving 10 bases between the germline ends. The CDR3 has 14 amino acids. As for time point: after trial treatment. Treatment indicated: LDRT plus nivolumab, ipilimumab, low-dose cyclophosphamide and aspirin (RACIN trial). With TRAV- and TRBV-specific primers, first-strand cDNA was made, covering the alpha and beta chains. With a constant-region primer and a V-primer adapter, TCRs were subjected to 20 PCR cycles of amplification. The mRNA that was isolated underwent amplification by in vitro transcription. TCRdb re-called the reads with MiXCR, one entry per CDR3 protein. Among around 100,000 distinct CDR3 sequences listed, roughly 20% were seen once.

The sequencing used PBMCs, collected after low-dose radiotherapy plus immunotherapy. This receptor was identified in a male donor with prostate cancer. The rearrangement uses TRBV6-2 or TRBV6-3 and TRBJ1-3, with D possibly TRBD1 on 6 matching bases. The chain's CDR3 is CASSLAGDGNTIYF. The CDR3 DNA follows: TGTGCCAGCAGTTTGGCAGGGGATGGAAACACCATATATTTT.